This note documents a single T cell receptor (beta chain) sequence. Its antigen is currently unknown. CD4+ T cells from unexposed donors were obtained before the COVID-19 pandemic (2011-2018). The cells were cultured for around ten days before CD4+ T cells were isolated. TCRdb's table, derived via immunoSEQ multiplex PCR, lists solely in-frame clones and lacks some. The sample shows about 18,000 clones, 70% to 85% of them seen only once. This sample was included in a study of CD4 T cells in relation to SARS-CoV-2 and coronaviruses. Study findings and constraints: Pre-pandemic and post-infection samples never came from the same donor.

Germline assignment: CDR1 LGHDT and CDR2 YNNKEL (reference sequence). This CDR3 has 12 residues. V shed 8 bases and J 9 bases; nucleotides not matched to a gene: 0. The sequence derives from a human donor in good health. The source material was CD4+ T cells from PBMCs, cultured in vitro. This chain uses TRBV3-1 (or the pseudogene TRBV3-2) with TRBJ1-6; TRBD1 matches 11 bases. In DNA, the CDR3 is TGTGCCAGCGGACAGGGGGCTTCACCCCTCCACTTT. Translated, it gives CASGQGASPLHF.